These 7 T cell receptor beta chains originate from one sample sequenced in a study of control samples from healthy donors and cancer patients. The data were produced by immunoSEQ multiplex PCR, yet TCRdb's version contains in-frame clones alone and is incomplete. The table includes around 30,000 clones, around 85% detected once. Sequenced input: PBMCs. The receptors here all came from a woman aged 55-75 years with head and neck cancer.

The chain has TRBV20-1 and TRBJ1-5, with 7 positions matching TRBD1. Trimming removed 3 bases from V and 3 bases from J; junction bases left unmatched: 5. Germline V gene lookup returns CDR1 DFQATT and CDR2 SNEGSKA (reference sequence). This CDR3 is 14 amino acids long. The CDR3 sequence: CSASPGGHNQPQHF. The CDR3 DNA follows: TGCAGTGCTAGTCCAGGGGGGCACAATCAGCCCCAGCATTTT.

The rearrangement joins TRBV24-1 to TRBJ1-2; possibly TRBD1 for D (5 bases). This CDR3 region has 13 residues. The ends were cut back, 2 bases at V and 10 bases at J, with 13 bases in the middle. The germline gives CDR1 KGHDR, CDR2 SFDVKD. The CDR3 DNA follows: TGTGCCACCAGTGATTGGACAAGGTCGTCCTACACCTTC. It translates to CATSDWTRSSYTF.

This clone came up once. The genes are TRBV19 and TRBJ2-2; D possibly uses TRBD1 or TRBD2 (5 bases each). CDR3 length: 14 residues. Trimming took off 8 bases at V and 1 base at J, with 11 bases between the two ends. CDR1 is LNHDA and CDR2 is SQIVND in the germline V gene (reference sequence). The CDR3 nucleotides are TGTGCCAGTTCCGGGACGCAGAACACCGGGGAGCTGTTTTTT. Its protein is CASSGTQNTGELFF.

V usage is TRBV3-1 (or the pseudogene TRBV3-2) and J usage is TRBJ2-1; D tentatively reads TRBD1 or TRBD2 (5 bases each). The CDR3 is made up of 15 amino acids. V lost 4 bases, J lost 8 bases, and 18 bases lay in between. Germline CDR1 reads LGHDT; CDR2 reads YNNKEL (reference sequence). In DNA form, the CDR3 reads TGTGCCAGCAGCCGGACCGGGGCCCACGGTGATGAGCAGTTCTTC. This gives the protein CASSRTGAHGDEQFF.

The chain uses TRBV28 and TRBJ1-1, with D perhaps matching TRBD1 (6 bases). This CDR3 is built from 11 residues. The germline gives CDR1 MDHEN, CDR2 SYDVKM. V was shortened by 2 bases and J by 8 bases, with 6 bases between the two germline ends. The CDR3, as DNA: TGTGCCAGCAGTTTACAGGGGGAAGCTTTCTTT. Residues: CASSLQGEAFF. The complete variable domain, with remaining parts taken from reference TRBV28 and TRBJ1-1, reads DVKVTQSSRYLVKRTGEKVFLECVQDMDHENMFWYRQDPGLGLRLIYFSYDVKMKEKGDIPEGYSVSREKKERFSLILESASTNQTSMYLCASSLQGEAFFGQGTRLTVV.

As regards this clone: Other DNA sequences within the sample encode an identical CDR3. V usage is TRBV30 and J usage is TRBJ2-5; possibly TRBD1 or TRBD2 for D (6 bases each). The CDR3 runs to 17 residues. V lost 1 base and J lost 6, with 24 bases in between. From germline, CDR1 is GTSNPN and CDR2 SVGIG (reference sequence). CDR3 sequence reads: CAWSGGRGGLVGQTQYF. The DNA for the CDR3 is TGTGCCTGGAGTGGGGGGCGGGGCGGCCTTGTTGGTCAGACCCAGTACTTC.

This chain connects TRBV5-1 to TRBJ2-3; D might be TRBD1 (6 bases). V shed 4 bases and J shed 0 bases, with 12 bases lying between them. CDR1 and CDR2 (germline): SGHRS, YFSETQ. The CDR3 consists of 15 residues. The CDR3 DNA follows: TGCGCCAGCAGCCCGGACAGTTCTAGCACAGATACGCAGTATTTT. Translated, it gives CASSPDSSSTDTQYF.